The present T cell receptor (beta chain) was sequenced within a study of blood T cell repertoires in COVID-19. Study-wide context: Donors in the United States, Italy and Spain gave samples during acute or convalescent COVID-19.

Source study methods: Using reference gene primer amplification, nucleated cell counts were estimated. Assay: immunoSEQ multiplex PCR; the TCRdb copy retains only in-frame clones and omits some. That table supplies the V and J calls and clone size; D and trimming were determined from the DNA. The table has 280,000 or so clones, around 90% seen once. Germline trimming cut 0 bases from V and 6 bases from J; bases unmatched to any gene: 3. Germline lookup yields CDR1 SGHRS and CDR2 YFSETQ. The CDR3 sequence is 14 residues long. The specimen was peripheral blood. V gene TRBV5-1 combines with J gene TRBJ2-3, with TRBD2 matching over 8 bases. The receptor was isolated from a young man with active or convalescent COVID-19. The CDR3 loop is CASSLALAGDTQYF. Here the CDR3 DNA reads TGCGCCAGCAGCTTGGCCCTAGCGGGTGATACGCAGTATTTT.